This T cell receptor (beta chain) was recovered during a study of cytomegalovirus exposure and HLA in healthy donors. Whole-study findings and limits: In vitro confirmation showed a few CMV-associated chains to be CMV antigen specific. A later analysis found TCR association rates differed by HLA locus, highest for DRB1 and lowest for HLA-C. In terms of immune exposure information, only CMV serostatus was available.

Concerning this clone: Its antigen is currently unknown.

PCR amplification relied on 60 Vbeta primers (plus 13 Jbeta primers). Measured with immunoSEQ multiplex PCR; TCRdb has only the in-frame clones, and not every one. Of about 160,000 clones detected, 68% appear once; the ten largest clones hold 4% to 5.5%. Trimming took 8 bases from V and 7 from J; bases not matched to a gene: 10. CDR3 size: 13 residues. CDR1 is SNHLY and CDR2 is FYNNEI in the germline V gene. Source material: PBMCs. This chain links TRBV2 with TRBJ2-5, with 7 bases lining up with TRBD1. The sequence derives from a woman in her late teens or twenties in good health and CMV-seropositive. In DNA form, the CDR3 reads TGTGCCAGCCACCAATCACCAGGGGGGACCCAGTACTTC. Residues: CASHQSPGGTQYF.